This entry concerns a single T cell receptor beta chain. The antigen is undetermined. The record originates from a study of human T cells and chemical hapten exposure. Study at large: Alopecia areata, totalis and universalis patients, mostly female, were included.

The time point denotes: patch test 3, about 24 weeks after DPC sensitization. Treatment specified: therapeutic diphenylcyclopropenone sensitization with weekly scalp DPC. Suited to DPC and affected by alopecia, the donors ranged from 18 to 70 years old. The germline V and J ends were trimmed by 5 bases and 12 bases, with 20 bases remaining between them. Germline V gives CDR1 SGHTA, CDR2 FQGTGA. This CDR3 is 14 amino acids long. Study-level points and caveats: With regard to DPC sensitization, TCRs above 1 in 1000 frequency did not change.

TCRdb ran MiXCR on the RACE reads and lists one entry per CDR3 protein. The table lists around 150,000 distinct CDR3 sequences, about 27% of them singletons. The chain employs TRBV7-3 and TRBJ2-1; D is tentatively TRBD1 or TRBD2 (5 bases each). The TCR originated in a woman between 18 and 30 years old with alopecia areata. Some clones in this sample may be carry-over from other donors' samples. The starting material was whole blood, obtained in connection with sensitization to the hapten diphenylcyclopropenone (DPC). CDR3: CASSEGVAGSWQFF. The CDR3 DNA follows: TGTGCCAGCAGCGAAGGGGTAGCTGGGAGTTGGCAGTTCTTC.